Sequencing of this T cell receptor beta chain was carried out in a study of blood T cell repertoires in COVID-19. For the study at large: COVID-19 samples, acute and convalescent, were from the United States, Italy and Spain. Nucleic acid was either cDNA or gDNA, and it came from T cells, B-cell-depleted T cells, or PBMCs.

Before being deemed recovered, Cohort 3 donors had two negative PCRs, clearance, or symptom resolution. Original processing methods: Estimated nucleated cell counts came from reference gene primer amplification. Only in-frame clones appear in the TCRdb table, and some are missing; sequencing was by immunoSEQ multiplex PCR. That table supplies the V and J calls and clone size; D and trimming were determined from the DNA. The data hold approximately 260,000 clones, with under 90% observed a single time. J gave up 6 bases and V 4 bases, and 10 bases lay outside the gene matches. Germline CDR1 MNHEY, CDR2 SMNVEV (reference sequence). CDR3 length equals 16 residues.

Sequencing was performed on PBMCs or T cells enriched from blood (not recorded which). The chain combines TRBV27 with TRBJ1-5, with TRBD1 identical over 9 bases. This TCR derives from a woman aged 60-75 years who had recovered from COVID-19. CDR3 loop: CASSSAQGAHGQPQHF. The CDR3 coding sequence is TGTGCCAGCAGTTCGGCACAGGGGGCCCACGGTCAGCCCCAGCATTTT.